This TCR beta chain originates from a study of T-cell reconstitution after alpha-beta-depleted transplantation in children. This clonotype was observed a few times. Just one base apart from a much larger clone, this may be a read error. This CDR3 has 16 amino acids. In germline, CDR1 is SGHRS, CDR2 YFSETQ. Between the trimmed V and J ends, which lost 0 bases and 0 bases, there was a span of 10 bases. Library preparation (for TCRbeta) was performed with unique molecular identifiers. TCRdb independently ran MiXCR on the PCR reads; one entry per CDR3 protein. Among around 800,000 distinct CDR3 sequences listed, around 15% were seen once.

This TCR was recovered from a male patient aged 10-17 years who had a stem cell transplant for acute lymphoblastic leukemia, so the T cells may come from the graft donor. V and J are TRBV5-1 and TRBJ2-1; maybe TRBD2 (6 bases). The sequencing here drew on PBMCs, mostly from graft donor cells, taken 360 days after TCRalphabeta/CD19-depleted stem cell transplant. The CDR3 DNA is TGCGCCAGCAGCTTGGGGATTAGCGGCTCCTACAATGAGCAGTTCTTC. Its protein product is CASSLGISGSYNEQFF.